These 5 T cell receptor beta chains came from one sample sequenced in a study of regulatory T cells in long-lasting Graves disease (dated by TCRdb to the early 2020s). In light of the paper, this sample's time point label describes: persistent/refractory GD, antithyroid drugs over 5 years with positive TRAb. For both TCR sequencing and RNA sequencing, RNA was extracted from PBMCs in TRIzol. Library prep was done by multiplex PCR. The sequencing machine was an Illumina HiSeq 4000. TCR beta libraries were built with iRepertoire HTBI primers and Arm-PCR amplification of CDR3 regions. TCRdb itself trimmed the public reads at Q25 with fastp, ran MiXCR and retained productive beta chains. For every CDR3 protein sequence, its rows merge into one entry that carries the most common genes and DNA. The sample table contains 700,000 or so distinct CDR3 sequences; only one count was recorded for 25% to 35% of them. Around 42% of the sample lies in the top ten.

Source: peripheral blood mononuclear cells (PBMCs), taken when the disease was refractory, from a patient treated with antithyroid drugs. Receptor source: a female donor with Graves disease.

This clonotype came up many times. The chain joins TRBV12-3 or TRBV12-4 to TRBJ1-5; 7 nucleotides agree with TRBD1. The V and J ends lost 3 bases and 4 bases, in that order; junction bases with no gene match: 0. CDR3 length equals 13 residues. The DNA for the CDR3 is TGTGCCAGCAGTTTGGGACAGAATCAGCCCCAGCATTTT. Its protein product is CASSLGQNQPQHF.

The V call is TRBV11-2, the J call TRBJ2-3; tentatively, D is TRBD2 (6 bases). The CDR3 runs 15 residues. Deletions cut 4 bases from V and 1 base from J, with 12 bases between. Germline CDR1 reads SGHAT; CDR2 reads FQNNGV. The CDR3 DNA is TGTGCCAGCAGCTCCTCCGGGACTGGCACAGATACGCAGTATTTT. Translation gives CASSSSGTGTDTQYF.

A note on this clonotype: This may be a read error, as it is one base from a much larger clone. The V gene is TRBV6-1, the J gene TRBJ1-5, with D possibly TRBD1 on 5 matching bases. Trimming pared 3 bases from V and 3 bases from J, leaving 9 bases between. This CDR3 contains 14 residues. Germline-derived CDR1 and CDR2 are MNHNS and SASEGT. CDR3 in DNA: TGTGCCAGCAGTGACAGGGATACCAATCAGCCCCAGCATTTT. It codes for CASSDRDTNQPQHF.

The chain joins TRBV4-1 to TRBJ1-6; 8 bases map to TRBD1. This CDR3 comprises 15 residues. The V gene's germline CDR1 is MGHRA and CDR2 YSYEKL. V trimming: 4 bases; J trimming: 7 bases; junction bases outside the gene matches: 6. CDR3 amino acids: CASSRDDRGNSPLHF. The CDR3 nucleotides read TGCGCCAGCAGCCGAGACGACAGGGGAAATTCACCCCTCCACTTT.

This clonotype was counted many times. The junction does not match germline at one end; this may be a read error. The gene calls are TRBV6-1 and TRBJ1-5, with D possibly TRBD1 on 5 matching bases. Germline assignment: CDR1 MNHNS and CDR2 SASEGT. The CDR3 contains 14 residues. The CDR3 nucleotides read TGTGCCAGCACTGAAAACAGGATTGCTCAGCCCCAGCATTTT. Amino acids: CASTENRIAQPQHF.